This TCR beta chain was sequenced in a study of shared clonotypes between healthy human individuals. Overall study context: Researchers assigned three CD4 naive, three CD4 memory, two CD8 naive and one CD8 memory plate to each donor.

Findings and caveats of the study: The study generally estimated greater richness for naive than memory subsets. Only a few donors were included, so the genetic and exposure-history diversity represented was limited. With a few donors compared, around 5.4% of naive CD4 clonotypes were shared.

Concerning this clone: The antigen is not known.

Germline V gives CDR1 SGHAT, CDR2 FQNNGV. Trimming removed 4 bases from V and 3 bases from J; junction bases left unmatched: 8. The CDR3 totals 15 residues. Method: immunoSEQ multiplex PCR; TCRdb's copy keeps in-frame clones and lacks some. Here the sample spans 1.5 million to 2.5 million clones, about 95% being singletons. Naive-designated CD8 cells lacked CD45RO, were positively enriched for CCR7, and omitted terminally differentiated effector memory CD45RA+ cells. The sequence was collected from a man between 18 and 35 years old in good health. J is TRBJ2-7 and V is TRBV11-2; 8 positions match TRBD2. Sequencing was done on a sample of naive CD8+ T cells sorted from blood. CDR3 nucleotide sequence: TGTGCCAGCAGCTGGAGCGGGGGATCGGACTACGAGCAGTACTTC. Its translation is CASSWSGGSDYEQYF.